This record concerns one TCR beta chain sequence. Its specificity is not known. The data belong to a study of cytomegalovirus exposure and HLA in healthy donors. The study, taken as a whole, reports: As confirmed in vitro, a few CMV-associated chains were specific for CMV antigens.

The study ran its PCR with 60 Vbeta and 13 Jbeta primers. As originally analysed: It was a later analysis that counted 79 million or so unique TCR beta chains, of which some 10 million were shared. The data were produced by immunoSEQ multiplex PCR, yet TCRdb's version contains in-frame clones alone and is incomplete. V and J calls and clone size are copied from that table; D and trimming were computed from the DNA. The sample has 75,000 to 95,000 clones; 70% to 85% are singletons. The germline V and J ends were trimmed by 4 bases and 7 bases, with 14 bases remaining between them. The germline gives CDR1 MNHNS, CDR2 SASEGT. The CDR3 totals 13 residues.

The source of this sequence is a human donor in good health. The sample was PBMCs. V gene TRBV6-1 combines with J gene TRBJ2-7; D perhaps matches TRBD2 (5 bases). CDR3 sequence: CASSGLQAGEQYF. For the CDR3, the DNA is TGTGCCAGCAGTGGTCTTCAGGCGGGTGAGCAGTACTTC.